This T cell receptor beta chain was sequenced in a study of shared clonotypes between healthy human individuals (dated by TCRdb to the early 2020s). Context from the whole study: The cohort comprised a couple of women and a few men aged 18 to 49 years. Per donor, three plates each were used for CD4 naive and CD4 memory, two for CD8 naive, and one for CD8 memory. The study deeply sequenced blood TCR repertoires of several healthy adults to estimate repertoire size and the extent of clonotype sharing between individuals. To increase sequencing depth and limit assay-specific biases, TCR repertoire library preparation and sequencing were carried out by different laboratories using diverse techniques. Per donor, leukapheresis produced somewhere between about 0.8 and 9 billion PBMCs. Beyond this particular receptor, the publication reports: Naive subsets generally had larger estimated clonotype richness than memory subsets. Compared with non-shared clonotypes, the clonotypes found in all four sorted-subset donors had higher generation probabilities. Across four donors, around 5% of naive CD4, roughly 3.5% of naive CD8, approximately 2.5% of memory CD4, and 0.4% of memory CD8 clonotypes were shared. Pairwise subsampling led to the expectation that sequencing depth would affect the degree of clonotype sharing among donors. Sampling was restricted to blood, and TCR repertoires in tissues likely differ from the TCR repertoires found in blood. The small number of donors limited the genetic and exposure-history diversity represented. Incomplete sequencing was indicated by rarefaction of sorted-subset datasets, despite the large sequencing depth.

Healthy HIV-negative adults with no recently reported acute infections or vaccinations were included as donors. Every donor was a Caucasian adult residing in Nashville, Tennessee, USA. Magnetic negative selection was used to enrich CD4+ T cells, after which naive cells were positively selected on CD45RA and the negative fraction became the memory subset. Blood was collected by leukapheresis, and PBMCs were isolated by Ficoll-Histopaque density gradient centrifugation and then cryopreserved in liquid nitrogen vapor phase. Purity and quantity of every magnetically sorted T cell population were checked by analytical flow cytometry. Each sorted fraction had its genomic DNA isolated and then quantified by UV absorbance on a Nanodrop 2000c. Using the deep immunoSEQ assay, multiplex PCR amplified TCR CDR3 regions from genomic DNA. Extracted genomic DNA from each cell subset was distributed evenly across all wells of several immunoSEQ 96-well plates, and each plate was treated as a replicate. For sorted subsets, each replicate PCR was loaded with about 0.2 ug genomic DNA, equivalent to about 33,000 T cell genomes. The purified libraries were quantified using a Qubit 3.0 fluorometer, sized with a Bioanalyzer 2100, and then quantified again using the KAPA Library Quantification kit. Every immunoSEQ 96-well plate was sequenced on a separate single-read 150-cycle Illumina NextSeq 550 flow cell. In the source study's methods: Because only junctional sequences without quality scores were contained in the immunoSEQ output, filtering matching that applied to full-length reads could not be performed. To assign V/J genes and CDR3, sequences were annotated against IMGT germline references using PyIR, a Python wrapper for IgBLAST v1.9. Reads were removed for weak V/J assignments (E-value above 1e-6), missing CDR3, stop codons, out-of-frame junctions, or ambiguous translated residues. V3J clonotypes were defined as sequences sharing the same inferred V gene, J gene, and CDR3 amino acid sequence. To compute the percentage overlap between repertoires, the number of shared unique clonotypes was divided by the size of the smaller repertoire. Three approaches were used to assess repertoire richness: RTK rarefaction, the Chao1 estimator, and Recon v2.1 estimates of unobserved clonotypes. Generation probabilities were computed with OLGA for all TCRbeta clonotypes obtained by the gDNA method from a few donors. Sourced from immuneACCESS, this table was stored by TCRdb with only in-frame sequences that have V and J called. A share of the clones is absent; for the studies checked, an unresolved V gene accounts for under half, and the remainder has no known explanation. V, J and clone size are taken as reported in that table, and D and trimming were inferred from the DNA itself. Counted in this sample were over a million clones; nearly 99% of them appeared once. The ten largest make up about 0.42% of the sample.

The CDR3 numbers 14 residues from cysteine through phenylalanine. This entry keeps only the CDR3 DNA: 42 bases, framed from base 1. V is clipped by 3 bases and J by 3 bases, and the sequence between their germline boundaries is 11 bases long. For CDR1 and CDR2, the germline V gene lists LGHNA and YSLEER. Concerning this clone: Its antigen remains undetermined. The record has no base qualities; no much larger clone is one base away.

This clonotype was obtained from a man in his thirties or forties in good health. The chain couples TRBV4-3 to TRBJ1-1; no confident D gene assignment can be made. The sample comprised naive CD4+ T cells sorted from blood. The intended sense of this specimen's cell subset or site label: CD45RA+ positively selected. The base sequence is TGCGCCAGCAGCCACGTCATCTGGGACACTGAAGCTTTCTTT. Protein translation: CASSHVIWDTEAFF.